Presented here are 10 T cell receptor beta chains from one specimen sequenced in a study of a mutant IDH1 vaccine in newly diagnosed glioma (dated by TCRdb to 2020 to 2022). The library was generated by the immunoSEQ multiplex PCR assay. As stored in TCRdb, this immuneACCESS dataset retains in-frame rearrangements with V and J assigned. A fraction of the clones does not appear; measured against another copy, unresolved V genes explain less than half of the discrepancy, and the remainder lacks a known reason. This sample has over 55,000 clones in its table, and approximately 90% of those were observed once. The ten biggest clones cover about 4.6% of the sample. Explained via the paper, the time point label denotes: week 5, during vaccination. A 20-mer mutant IDH1 peptide at 300 micrograms in Montanide made up each vaccine dose, which was injected subcutaneously together with topical imiquimod. These receptors are not linked to any known antigen.

The sample in question was PBMCs, obtained from a glioma patient whose treatment included an IDH1 peptide vaccine. The receptors were gathered from a middle-aged woman with glioma.

The rearrangement uses TRBV6-5 and TRBJ2-7; no reliable D call. Trimming removed 2 bases at V and 3 bases at J, with 11 bases between. This CDR3 has 14 amino acids. Germline loops: CDR1 MNHEY, CDR2 SVGAGI. In nucleotides, the CDR3 is TGTGCCAGCAGTTACACACTGGGAATCTACGAGCAGTACTTC. The encoded protein is CASSYTLGIYEQYF.

The CDR3 DNA reads TGTGCCAGCAGCAAAGTCGGCATGACCCCAGGGGGCACCGGGGAGCTGTTTTTT. Its translation: CASSKVGMTPGGTGELFF. The rearrangement links TRBV21-1 to TRBJ2-2; the D call TRBD1 from the table was never checked on the DNA. TRBV21-1 is labeled a pseudogene. The CDR3 extends over 18 amino acids.

This chain links TRBV5-6 with TRBJ2-7, with D uncertain. The CDR3 is made up of 14 amino acids. Between the trimmed V and J ends, which lost 1 base and 3 bases, there was a span of 11 bases. Germline assignment: CDR1 SGHDT and CDR2 YYEEEE. In DNA, the CDR3 is TGTGCCAGCAGCTTGTTCGGATCCAACTACGAGCAGTACTTC. Translating gives CASSLFGSNYEQYF.

The sample holds a few counts of this clone. The chain employs TRBV25-1 and TRBJ1-1; perhaps TRBD1 as D (5 bases). CDR1 is MGHDK, CDR2 SYGVNS, per germline. The germline V and J ends were trimmed by 11 bases and 4 bases, with 17 bases remaining between them. The CDR3 is made up of 13 amino acids. The CDR3, as DNA: TGTGCCTCAACCCGGGGGGTTGGCACTGAAGCTTTCTTT. Amino acids: CASTRGVGTEAFF.

V is TRBV6-5 and J is TRBJ1-1, with 10 bases matching TRBD1. Germline CDR1 is MNHEY and CDR2 is SVGAGI. CDR3 size: 14 residues. V lost 6 bases to trimming and J lost 4 bases; unmatched junction nucleotides: 5. The CDR3 bases are TGTGCCAGCAGCCGGGACAGGGGACCCACTGAAGCTTTCTTT. Protein: CASSRDRGPTEAFF.

The gene calls are TRBV6-6 and TRBJ2-7; D possibly matches TRBD1 or TRBD2 (5 bases each). V lost 2 bases and J lost 3, with 11 bases in between. Germline CDR1 reads MNHNY; CDR2 reads SVGAGI (reference sequence). The CDR3 sequence is 14 residues long. The CDR3 sequence is CASSYGDAYYEQYF. The CDR3 region has the DNA TGTGCCAGCAGTTACGGGGACGCCTACTACGAGCAGTACTTC.

This chain uses TRBV29-1 with TRBJ1-1; TRBD1 might be the D (5 bases). CDR1 and CDR2 (germline): SQVTM, ANQGSEA. The CDR3 length is 12 residues. Deletions cut 7 bases from V and 5 bases from J, with 14 bases between. The CDR3 DNA reads TGCAGCGCACCTACGGGGGGAACTGAAGCTTTCTTT. The encoded protein is CSAPTGGTEAFF.

The chain has TRBV29-1 and TRBJ2-7; perhaps TRBD2 as D (5 bases). CDR1 and CDR2 from the germline V gene are SQVTM and ANQGSEA. The CDR3 length is 12 residues. Deletions cut 4 bases from V and 5 bases from J, with 12 bases between. CDR3 nucleotides: TGCAGCGTTGGGAGCGGAACTAACGAGCAGTACTTC. This encodes CSVGSGTNEQYF.

The chain is built from TRBV9 and TRBJ2-7; unclear D gene. The CDR3 is 15 residues long. In germline, CDR1 is SGDLS, CDR2 YYNGEE. Trimming took off 2 bases at V and 0 bases at J, with 12 bases between the two ends. The CDR3 sequence is CASSVGRSSSYEQYF. The CDR3 DNA follows: TGTGCCAGCAGCGTCGGACGGTCAAGCTCCTACGAGCAGTACTTC. The full variable domain, in which reference TRBV9 and TRBJ2-7 provide the parts outside the CDR3, is DSGVTQTPKHLITATGQRVTLRCSPRSGDLSVYWYQQSLDQGLQFLIQYYNGEERAKGNILERFSAQQFPDLHSELNLSSLELGDSALYFCASSVGRSSSYEQYFGPGTRLTVT.

V and J are TRBV27 and TRBJ1-5, with D possibly TRBD1 on 6 matching bases. This CDR3 comprises 16 residues. Trimming removed 4 bases at V and 6 bases at J, with 19 bases between. From germline, CDR1 is MNHEY and CDR2 SMNVEV (reference sequence). CDR3 sequence reads: CASSSSYRDWGQPQHF. In DNA form, the CDR3 reads TGTGCCAGCAGTTCCTCCTACAGGGATTGGGGTCAGCCCCAGCATTTT.